Here is one T cell receptor (beta chain) with its context. The junction differs from germline at one of its ends, possibly a read error. In germline, CDR1 is SSHAT, CDR2 FNYEAQ (reference sequence). This CDR3 has 13 amino acids. This specimen belongs to a study of blood T cell repertoires in COVID-19. Overall study: The United States, Italy and Spain supplied acute and convalescent COVID-19 samples. T cells, B-cell-depleted T cells, or PBMCs provided the cDNA or gDNA that served as material.

The authors' processing: Estimates of nucleated cell counts were drawn from the amplification of reference gene primers. TCRdb's copy holds only in-frame clones and misses some; the assay was immunoSEQ multiplex PCR. That table furnishes V, J and clone size, whereas the DNA furnished D and trimming. Here the sample spans around 77,000 clones, around 76% being singletons. This clonotype was obtained from a woman older than 75 with active or convalescent COVID-19. The sample was peripheral blood. V and J are TRBV7-7 and TRBJ2-7, with a weak D call TRBD2 (5 bases). CDR3 bases: TGTGCTAGCAGCTTAGCGTTAAACTACGAGCAGTACTTC. Residues: CASSLALNYEQYF.